Listed below are T cell receptor beta chains from one sample, sequenced in a study of blood T cell repertoires in COVID-19. Assay: immunoSEQ multiplex PCR; the TCRdb copy retains only in-frame clones and omits some. The sample lists roughly 300,000 clones, about nine tenths occurring once. The sequencing sample was made of PBMCs or T cells enriched from blood (not recorded which). All receptors come from a woman in her forties with acute COVID-19. Both conserved end residues are part of each CDR3. A D gene is named only where the DNA matches it firmly. Clone size is stated in some rows and not others, as once, few, many or a class when expanded.

j_call | clone_size | d_call | v_call | cdr3_aa | cdr3_nt
TRBJ2-3 | . | TRBD2 | TRBV30 | CAWRTSGRTDTQYF | TGTGCCTGGAGGACTAGCGGGAGAACAGATACGCAGTATTTT
TRBJ1-1 | few | . | TRBV7-9 | CASRSSYMNTEAFF | TGTGCCAGCAGATCGTCTTACATGAACACTGAAGCTTTCTTT
TRBJ1-1 | . | TRBD1 | TRBV6-5 | CASRPDRGSYTEAFF | TGTGCCAGCAGACCCGACAGGGGGAGCTACACTGAAGCTTTCTTT
TRBJ2-1 | . | . | TRBV19 | CASSLLAYNEQFF | TGTGCCAGTAGTTTGCTAGCCTACAATGAGCAGTTCTTC
TRBJ2-7 | . | TRBD1 | TRBV5-1 | CASSHDRVGYEQYF | TGCGCCAGCAGCCACGACAGGGTTGGGTACGAGCAGTACTTC
TRBJ2-7 | . | TRBD2 | TRBV7-2 | CASSQREGNSYEQYF | TGTGCCAGCAGCCAGAGGGAGGGGAATTCCTACGAGCAGTACTTC
TRBJ1-1 | . | . | TRBV12-3/TRBV12-4 | CASREGRYTEAFF | TGTGCCAGCCGGGAGGGGAGATACACTGAAGCTTTCTTT
TRBJ1-4 | . | TRBD1 | TRBV6-1 | CASSEGGQRFLEKLFF | TGTGCCAGCAGTGAAGGGGGACAGCGGTTTTTAGAAAAACTGTTTTTT
TRBJ1-5 | . | TRBD1 | TRBV18 | CASSPRQGNQPQHF | TGTGCCAGCTCACCCAGACAGGGGAATCAGCCCCAGCATTTT
TRBJ2-7 | . | TRBD1 | TRBV4-1 | CASSQVITGVVEQYF | TGCGCCAGCAGCCAAGTGATTACAGGGGTCGTCGAGCAGTACTTC
TRBJ1-4 | . | . | TRBV6-5 | CAIQGREKLFF | TGTGCCATCCAGGGTCGAGAAAAACTGTTTTTT
TRBJ2-7 | . | TRBD2 | TRBV10-1 | CASRLARETSYEQYF | TGCGCCAGCAGGTTGGCGCGGGAGACTTCCTACGAGCAGTACTTC
TRBJ1-1 | once | . | TRBV18 | CASSPVREAFF | TGTGCCAGCTCACCCGTACGGGAAGCTTTCTTT
TRBJ1-2 | . | TRBD1 | TRBV10-3 | CAISERDRVLLSYTF | TGTGCCATCAGTGAGCGGGACAGAGTTCTTTTGAGCTACACCTTC
TRBJ1-2 | . | TRBD1 | TRBV9 | CASSVEGDSRYGYTF | TGTGCCAGCAGCGTAGAGGGGGACAGTCGGTATGGCTACACCTTC
TRBJ2-1 | . | TRBD2 | TRBV18 | CASSSGLAGAYNEQFF | TGTGCCAGCTCATCCGGACTAGCGGGGGCTTACAATGAGCAGTTCTTC
TRBJ1-3 | . | . | TRBV6-5 | CASRGERAGNTIYF | TGTGCCAGCCGGGGGGAACGAGCTGGAAACACCATATATTTT
TRBJ2-1 | . | TRBD2 | TRBV20-1 | CSASYRASGSLNEQFF | TGCAGTGCTAGTTATCGGGCTAGCGGGAGTCTCAATGAGCAGTTCTTC
TRBJ1-6 | . | . | TRBV6-5 | CASNTGSYNSPLHF | TGTGCCAGCAATACAGGGTCCTATAATTCACCCCTCCACTTT
TRBJ2-2 | . | TRBD2 | TRBV5-8 | CASSLGLAVNTGELFF | TGTGCCAGCAGCTTGGGACTAGCGGTGAACACCGGGGAGCTGTTTTTT
TRBJ1-1 | . | . | TRBV7-9 | CASSRGANTEAFF | TGTGCCAGCAGCCGGGGGGCGAACACTGAAGCTTTCTTT
TRBJ1-5 | . | . | TRBV7-8 | CASSLDRGPYNQPQHF | TGTGCCAGCAGCTTAGACCGTGGGCCTTACAATCAGCCCCAGCATTTT
TRBJ1-4 | once | . | TRBV5-1 | CASSLELQGAGEKLFF | TGCGCCAGCAGCTTGGAGTTACAGGGTGCGGGTGAAAAACTGTTTTTT
TRBJ1-2 | . | . | TRBV29-1 | CSVNRQKICPYGYTF | TGCAGCGTTAACCGACAGAAAATATGCCCGTATGGCTACACCTTC
TRBJ1-2 | . | TRBD1 | TRBV5-1 | CASSERPGTVYGYTF | TGCGCCAGCAGCGAGAGACCCGGGACAGTTTATGGCTACACCTTC
TRBJ2-5 | . | TRBD2 | TRBV4-3 | CASSQNPAPGGETQYF | TGCGCCAGCAGCCAAAATCCCGCCCCGGGAGGAGAGACCCAGTACTTC
TRBJ2-7 | . | . | TRBV7-2 | CASSTGGYEQYF | TGTGCCAGCAGCACCGGGGGTTACGAGCAGTACTTC
TRBJ2-3 | . | . | TRBV7-3 | CASSLNPTGDTQYF | TGTGCCAGCAGCTTAAACCCCACCGGAGATACGCAGTATTTT
TRBJ2-3 | . | . | TRBV3-1/TRBV3-2 | CASSQADTQYF | TGTGCCAGCAGCCAGGCTGATACGCAGTATTTT
TRBJ2-3 | once | TRBD2 | TRBV4-2 | CASSQQTSGSTDTQYF | TGTGCCAGCAGCCAACAGACTAGCGGGAGCACAGATACGCAGTATTTT
TRBJ2-7 | . | TRBD1 | TRBV12-3/TRBV12-4 | CASSLGTGGEQYF | TGTGCCAGCAGTTTGGGGACAGGGGGCGAGCAGTACTTC
TRBJ1-2 | . | TRBD1 | TRBV2 | CASSERGHRGSGGYTF | TGTGCCAGCAGTGAAAGAGGACACAGGGGATCTGGTGGCTACACCTTC
TRBJ2-3 | . | . | TRBV11-1 | CASSLYQAGGTDTQYF | TGTGCCAGCAGCCTATATCAAGCAGGGGGCACAGATACGCAGTATTTT
TRBJ1-1 | . | . | TRBV19 | CARVRMGRSTEAFF | TGTGCCAGGGTAAGGATGGGCCGTTCCACTGAAGCTTTCTTT
TRBJ2-1 | . | TRBD2 | TRBV7-3 | CASSLSGSYNEQFF | TGTGCCAGCAGCTTAAGCGGGAGCTACAATGAGCAGTTCTTC
TRBJ1-2 | . | . | TRBV14 | CASSPRYTDGYTF | TGTGCCAGCAGCCCTAGGTACACCGATGGCTACACCTTC